Listed below are T cell receptor beta chains from one sample, sequenced in a study of blood T cell repertoires in COVID-19. TCRdb's copy holds only in-frame clones and misses some; the assay was immunoSEQ multiplex PCR. The sample comprises about 160,000 clones, 75% to 90% of which are singletons, and 4.4% rests with the top ten. The sample taken for sequencing was PBMCs or T cells enriched from blood (not recorded which). Source of these receptors: a woman aged 45 to 65 who had recovered from COVID-19. The CDR3 runs from the conserved cysteine through the conserved F or W. D genes are given only for firm matches. Clone size is not always given. Where it is, it says once, few, many or a class for expanded clones.

d_call	v_call	clone_size	j_call	cdr3_aa	cdr3_nt
NA	TRBV9	few	TRBJ1-2	CASSEHKLFSNYGYTF	TGTGCCAGCAGCGAACATAAATTATTCTCTAACTATGGCTACACCTTC
TRBD1	TRBV7-9	NA	TRBJ1-4	CASSLMRGHEKLFF	TGTGCCAGCAGCTTAATGAGGGGGCATGAAAAACTGTTTTTT
TRBD2	TRBV5-4	NA	TRBJ2-2	CASSYPGLAGYGGELFF	TGTGCCAGCAGTTACCCGGGACTAGCGGGATATGGCGGGGAGCTGTTTTTT
NA	TRBV12-3/TRBV12-4	NA	TRBJ2-5	CASTQGGETQYF	TGTGCCAGCACCCAGGGAGGAGAGACCCAGTACTTC
NA	TRBV18	once	TRBJ2-3	CASSPREGTDTQYF	TGTGCCAGCTCACCACGAGAGGGCACAGATACGCAGTATTTT
TRBD1	TRBV28	few	TRBJ2-5	CASSSTGRETQYF	TGTGCCAGCAGTTCGACAGGGCGAGAGACCCAGTACTTC
NA	TRBV6-5	NA	TRBJ1-2	CASSPQGFDGYTF	TGTGCCAGCAGTCCCCAGGGTTTTGATGGCTACACCTTC
TRBD1	TRBV29-1	NA	TRBJ1-1	CSVVFRGLTNTEAFF	TGCAGCGTTGTATTCAGGGGGCTTACGAACACTGAAGCTTTCTTT
TRBD2	TRBV5-1	NA	TRBJ2-1	CASSWTPSGASYNEQFF	TGCGCCAGCAGCTGGACCCCTAGCGGGGCCTCCTACAATGAGCAGTTCTTC
TRBD1	TRBV5-1	NA	TRBJ2-2	CASSFKAGGTGELFF	TGCGCCAGCAGCTTTAAGGCAGGGGGCACCGGGGAGCTGTTTTTT
NA	TRBV18	many	TRBJ2-5	CASSLGQQETQYF	TGTGCCAGCTCCCTTGGACAGCAAGAGACCCAGTACTTC
NA	TRBV27	NA	TRBJ2-2	CASSPTGVTGELFF	TGTGCCAGCAGTCCCACGGGAGTCACCGGGGAGCTGTTTTTT
NA	TRBV12-3/TRBV12-4	NA	TRBJ2-3	CASSFGSNTQYF	TGTGCCAGCAGTTTCGGTAGCAATACGCAGTATTTT
NA	TRBV13	NA	TRBJ1-6	CASSQGVRSSPLHF	TGTGCCAGCAGCCAAGGGGTTAGGAGTTCACCCCTCCACTTT
NA	TRBV3-1/TRBV3-2	NA	TRBJ2-3	CASSQGWTEGPQYF	TGTGCCAGCAGCCAAGGGTGGACTGAGGGTCCGCAGTATTTT
TRBD1	TRBV18	NA	TRBJ1-1	CASSRGQGGTEAFF	TGTGCCAGCTCACGGGGACAGGGGGGGACTGAAGCTTTCTTT
NA	TRBV7-2	NA	TRBJ1-5	CASSLVGGAGQPQHF	TGTGCCAGCAGCTTAGTAGGGGGGGCCGGGCAGCCCCAGCATTTT
TRBD1	TRBV6-5	NA	TRBJ2-2	CASRGQGSTGELFF	TGTGCCAGCAGAGGACAGGGGTCCACCGGGGAGCTGTTTTTT
TRBD2	TRBV5-1	NA	TRBJ2-3	CASSLGLAGVRADTQYF	TGCGCCAGCAGCTTGGGACTAGCGGGAGTGAGGGCAGATACGCAGTATTTT
TRBD1	TRBV27	NA	TRBJ1-1	CASSSKEGAGTEAFF	TGTGCCAGCAGTAGTAAAGAGGGGGCCGGGACTGAAGCTTTCTTT
NA	TRBV12-5	NA	TRBJ1-3	CASGLVQGDSGNTIYF	TGTGCTAGTGGTTTGGTACAGGGAGACTCTGGAAACACCATATATTTT
TRBD2	TRBV24-1	NA	TRBJ2-1	CATSVRPAGTYNEQFF	TGTGCCACCAGTGTCCGCCCAGCGGGAACCTACAATGAGCAGTTCTTC
NA	TRBV9	NA	TRBJ1-4	CASSPPKGGTTNEKLFF	TGTGCCAGCAGCCCACCGAAGGGAGGGACAACTAATGAAAAACTGTTTTTT
NA	TRBV7-2	NA	TRBJ1-4	CASSPARRANEKLFF	TGTGCCAGCAGCCCTGCCCGGAGGGCTAATGAAAAACTGTTTTTT
NA	TRBV3-1/TRBV3-2	NA	TRBJ1-2	CASSQGARGYTF	TGTGCCAGCAGCCAAGGGGCTCGGGGCTACACCTTC
TRBD2	TRBV11-3	NA	TRBJ2-1	CASSFGQQSGSSYNEQFF	TGTGCCAGCAGCTTTGGTCAACAGAGCGGGAGCTCCTACAATGAGCAGTTCTTC
NA	TRBV27	NA	TRBJ1-1	CATQRGNTEAFF	TGTGCCACCCAAAGGGGGAACACTGAAGCTTTCTTT
NA	TRBV28	NA	TRBJ1-2	CASRTAPSAYGYTF	TGTGCCAGCAGGACAGCGCCGAGTGCCTATGGCTACACCTTC
TRBD2	TRBV2	once	TRBJ2-1	CASRAGGAYNEQFF	TGTGCCAGCAGGGCGGGGGGGGCCTACAATGAGCAGTTCTTC
TRBD1	TRBV4-1	NA	TRBJ1-4	CASSPDRGLTNEKLFF	TGCGCCAGCAGCCCTGACAGGGGGCTGACTAATGAAAAACTGTTTTTT
NA	TRBV27	NA	TRBJ1-5	CASSHSNQPQHF	TGTGCCAGCAGCCATAGCAATCAGCCCCAGCATTTT
TRBD2	TRBV7-9	NA	TRBJ2-2	CASSLVVAGVGTGELFF	TGTGCCAGCAGCTTAGTGGTAGCGGGAGTGGGCACCGGGGAGCTGTTTTTT
TRBD1	TRBV4-1	few	TRBJ2-3	CASSQDLRGQNF	TGCGCCAGCAGCCAAGATCTTCGGGGACAGAATTTT
NA	TRBV11-2	NA	TRBJ2-5	CASTSGQIETQYF	TGTGCCAGCACAAGCGGGCAGATAGAGACCCAGTACTTC
NA	TRBV11-3	NA	TRBJ1-3	CASRPGGSGNTIYF	TGTGCCAGCAGGCCCGGGGGGTCTGGAAACACCATATATTTT
TRBD1	TRBV27	NA	TRBJ1-4	CASSSRQGGPVDEKLFF	TGTGCCAGCAGTTCACGACAGGGGGGCCCGGTTGACGAAAAACTGTTTTTT
NA	TRBV9	NA	TRBJ1-3	CASSIGLSTSSGNTIYF	TGTGCCAGCAGCATCGGACTATCCACATCCTCTGGAAACACCATATATTTT
TRBD1	TRBV30	NA	TRBJ1-2	CAWSPSTGGGYGYTF	TGTGCCTGGAGTCCCTCGACAGGGGGAGGCTATGGCTACACCTTC
NA	TRBV27	NA	TRBJ2-3	CASSLGLATDTQYF	TGTGCCAGCAGTTTAGGGCTAGCGACAGATACGCAGTATTTT
NA	TRBV5-1	NA	TRBJ1-1	CASSLVGTEAFF	TGCGCCAGCAGCTTGGTCGGGACAGAAGCTTTCTTT
NA	TRBV5-8	NA	TRBJ2-3	CASSLWVGTSTDTQYF	TGTGCCAGCAGCTTGTGGGTAGGGACAAGCACAGATACGCAGTATTTT
NA	TRBV19	NA	TRBJ1-4	CASSTQSTGRRLFF	TGTGCCAGTAGTACCCAATCGACTGGGAGGCGACTGTTTTTT
NA	TRBV6-5	once	TRBJ1-2	CASRVQGQTYYTF	TGTGCCAGCAGGGTGCAAGGACAGACCTACTACACCTTC
TRBD1	TRBV5-1	NA	TRBJ1-1	CASSFPPGTANTEAFF	TGCGCCAGCAGCTTCCCTCCCGGGACAGCGAACACTGAAGCTTTCTTT
NA	TRBV24-1	few	TRBJ1-2	CATSDSFRDYGYTF	TGTGCCACCAGTGATTCCTTTCGGGATTATGGCTACACCTTC
NA	TRBV4-1	NA	TRBJ2-3	CASSLLSGVVVDTQYF	TGCGCCAGCAGCCTCCTGTCGGGAGTAGTCGTAGATACGCAGTATTTT
TRBD1	TRBV29-1	NA	TRBJ2-2	CSGLTGVNTGELFF	TGCAGCGGTCTGACAGGGGTTAACACCGGGGAGCTGTTTTTT
NA	TRBV7-9	NA	TRBJ1-6	CASPGGGYNSPLHF	TGTGCCAGCCCCGGGGGGGGGTATAATTCACCCCTCCACTTT
TRBD1	TRBV6-5	NA	TRBJ2-5	CASRRGQGGETQYF	TGTGCCAGCAGGAGAGGACAGGGAGGAGAGACCCAGTACTTC
NA	TRBV7-9	NA	TRBJ1-3	CASSLEAGYAGNTIYF	TGTGCCAGCAGCTTAGAGGCAGGGTATGCTGGAAACACCATATATTTT
NA	TRBV10-2	NA	TRBJ2-1	CASSSQGYEQFF	TGCGCCAGCAGTTCACAGGGTTATGAGCAGTTCTTC
NA	TRBV5-1	NA	TRBJ1-3	CASSFGTPGNTIYF	TGCGCCAGCAGCTTCGGGACACCTGGAAACACCATATATTTT
NA	TRBV6-5	NA	TRBJ1-2	CASSAPTGYYGYTF	TGTGCCAGCAGCGCCCCTACAGGGTATTATGGCTACACCTTC
TRBD2	TRBV4-3	NA	TRBJ2-3	CASSQEKGVGSGRPGDTQYF	TGCGCCAGCAGCCAAGAAAAAGGGGTTGGGAGCGGGAGACCGGGAGATACGCAGTATTTT
NA	TRBV11-2	NA	TRBJ2-5	CASSFATAIETQYF	TGTGCCAGCAGCTTTGCGACTGCGATCGAGACCCAGTACTTC
NA	TRBV5-5	NA	TRBJ1-2	CASTTQAWGGYTF	TGTGCCAGCACCACACAGGCCTGGGGTGGCTACACCTTC
NA	TRBV28	NA	TRBJ2-1	CASFGDSYNEQFF	TGTGCCAGCTTCGGGGACTCCTACAATGAGCAGTTCTTC
TRBD1	TRBV6-5	once	TRBJ1-5	CASRRPGQGDQPQHF	TGTGCCAGCAGGAGGCCGGGACAGGGAGACCAGCCCCAGCATTTT